The rows below give T cell receptor beta chains drawn from one sample of a study of PD-1 blockade in classical Hodgkin lymphoma. TCRdb's table, derived via immunoSEQ multiplex PCR, lists solely in-frame clones and lacks some. The sample contains 9,500 to 14,000 clones, about 85% of which appear only once. The material was CD8+ T cells from blood, obtained before the fourth cycle of nivolumab. These receptors were collected from a human donor with classical Hodgkin lymphoma. The donor label of this sample is uncertain. The CDR3 runs from the conserved cysteine through the conserved F or W. The D gene is left open where the match is weak. Clone size is not always given. Where it is, it says once, few, many or a class for expanded clones.

TRBJ1-1 TRBV7-6 . . CASSSLGRTEAFF TGTGCCAGCAGCTCCCTTGGAAGAACTGAAGCTTTCTTT
TRBJ2-7 TRBV29-1 . TRBD1 CSVEEGTGYSYEQYF TGCAGCGTTGAAGAGGGGACAGGGTACTCCTACGAGCAGTACTTC
TRBJ1-2 TRBV7-2 . . CASSLDRTLNYGYTF TGTGCCAGCAGCTTAGACAGAACTTTAAACTATGGCTACACCTTC
TRBJ1-2 TRBV30 . . CAWSATNYGYTF TGTGCCTGGAGCGCGACAAACTATGGCTACACCTTC
TRBJ2-3 TRBV29-1 . . CSAHSDTQYF TGCAGCGCACACAGCGATACGCAGTATTTT
TRBJ1-1 TRBV7-8 . . CASSEAGGWNTEAFF TGTGCCAGCAGCGAGGCAGGTGGCTGGAACACTGAAGCTTTCTTT
TRBJ2-5 TRBV5-4 . . CASSLRGFGETQYF TGTGCCAGCAGCTTGCGAGGGTTCGGAGAGACCCAGTACTTC
TRBJ1-1 TRBV4-3 . . CASSEGTNTEAFF TGCGCCAGCAGCGAAGGGACGAACACTGAAGCTTTCTTT
TRBJ1-1 TRBV4-1 . . CASSPIGGSGEAFF TGCGCCAGCAGCCCCATAGGAGGGTCGGGTGAAGCTTTCTTT
TRBJ2-7 TRBV11-1 . . CASSLAISSYEQYF TGTGCCAGCAGCTTAGCGATTAGCTCCTACGAGCAGTACTTC
TRBJ2-3 TRBV29-1 . TRBD1 CSVDLQGAGTDTQYF TGCAGCGTTGATCTACAGGGGGCAGGCACAGATACGCAGTATTTT
TRBJ1-1 TRBV25-1 once . CASSEWGGQGAFF TGTGCCAGCAGTGAATGGGGAGGGCAGGGGGCTTTCTTT
TRBJ2-5 TRBV5-4 once TRBD2 CASSFSSGSGKTQYF TGTGCCAGCAGCTTCTCTAGCGGGAGTGGTAAGACCCAGTACTTC
TRBJ1-1 TRBV4-2 . . CASSPPWDTEGAFF TGTGCCAGCAGCCCCCCGTGGGACACGGAGGGCGCTTTCTTT
TRBJ1-1 TRBV18 . . CASSPSDGITEAFF TGTGCCAGCTCACCGTCGGATGGAATCACTGAAGCTTTCTTT
TRBJ1-1 TRBV7-9 . . CASSLVGMEAFF TGTGCCAGCAGCTTGGTAGGGATGGAAGCTTTCTTT
TRBJ2-1 TRBV15 . TRBD1 CATSRKLDRDNEQFF TGTGCCACCAGCAGAAAACTGGACAGGGATAATGAGCAGTTCTTC
TRBJ1-1 TRBV6-1 . . CASTGEGTEAFF TGTGCCAGCACCGGGGAGGGGACTGAAGCTTTCTTT
TRBJ1-4 TRBV9 . . CASSFSWENEKLFF TGTGCCAGCAGCTTTTCCTGGGAAAATGAAAAACTGTTTTTT
TRBJ2-3 TRBV27 . TRBD2 CASSSLEAGGSADTQYF TGTGCCAGCAGCTCTCTCGAGGCGGGAGGAAGTGCAGATACGCAGTATTTT
TRBJ2-7 TRBV7-9 . TRBD1 CASSFGTGGYEQYF TGTGCCAGCAGCTTCGGGACAGGGGGGTACGAGCAGTACTTC
TRBJ1-1 TRBV20-1 . . CSAANEAFF TGCAGTGCTGCAAATGAAGCTTTCTTT
TRBJ2-5 TRBV28 . . CASKGLGETQYF TGTGCCAGCAAAGGGCTTGGAGAGACCCAGTACTTC
TRBJ2-7 TRBV7-2 once . CASSLQRASSYEQYF TGTGCCAGCAGCTTACAGCGGGCGAGCTCCTACGAGCAGTACTTC
TRBJ2-6 TRBV14 once TRBD1 CASSRTGGNIRSGANVLTF TGTGCCAGCAGCCGCACAGGGGGCAATATACGCTCTGGGGCCAACGTCCTGACTTTC
TRBJ2-1 TRBV9 . . CASSVGGSVRKGLEQFF TGTGCCAGCAGCGTAGGGGGAAGCGTAAGGAAAGGCCTTGAGCAGTTCTTC
TRBJ2-2 TRBV6-1 . TRBD2 CASNVAGEGPGGELFF TGTGCCAGCAATGTAGCGGGAGAGGGTCCGGGCGGGGAGCTGTTTTTT
TRBJ2-7 TRBV6-6 . TRBD1 CASSYPGGEQYF TGTGCCAGCAGTTACCCAGGGGGCGAGCAGTACTTC
TRBJ2-5 TRBV6-5 . TRBD2 CASSKTSWETQYF TGTGCCAGCAGTAAGACTAGCTGGGAGACCCAGTACTTC
TRBJ2-1 TRBV19 . TRBD2 CASRKAGLENEQFF TGTGCCAGTAGGAAAGCGGGACTAGAAAATGAGCAGTTCTTC
TRBJ2-5 TRBV10-2 . TRBD2 CASSDTSGAKETQYF TGCGCCAGCAGTGACACTAGCGGAGCTAAAGAGACCCAGTACTTC
TRBJ2-7 TRBV19 . TRBD2 CASSAGVLLEQYF TGTGCCAGTTCAGCGGGAGTCTTACTCGAGCAGTACTTC
TRBJ1-1 TRBV5-1 . . CASRFRINTEAFF TGCGCCAGCAGGTTCAGGATAAACACTGAAGCTTTCTTT
TRBJ1-2 TRBV28 . . CASISGDYGYTF TGTGCCAGCATCTCAGGGGACTATGGCTACACCTTC
TRBJ1-1 TRBV7-9 few . CASSRGVGESTEAFF TGTGCCAGCAGCCGAGGGGTCGGGGAAAGCACTGAAGCTTTCTTT
TRBJ2-7 TRBV19 once . CASIRMSRSSTTYEQYF TGTGCCAGTATCAGGATGAGTAGGAGCTCGACCACCTACGAGCAGTACTTC
TRBJ2-7 TRBV30 . . CAWSVSSRAHEQYF TGTGCCTGGAGTGTTTCTAGCAGGGCCCACGAGCAGTACTTC
TRBJ1-5 TRBV28 . TRBD1 CASSLGDWTGWSNQPQHF TGTGCCAGCAGTTTAGGCGACTGGACAGGTTGGTCGAATCAGCCCCAGCATTTT
TRBJ2-7 TRBV27 . TRBD1 CASSFMAKGRGQGANEQYF TGTGCCAGCAGTTTTATGGCTAAGGGGCGCGGACAGGGGGCGAACGAGCAGTACTTC